Listed here is a single T cell receptor beta chain. What antigen it recognizes has not been identified. No qualities accompany the bases; no much larger clone lies one base away. Peripheral blood CD8+ and CD4+ T cells from healthy donors, Susac syndrome patients and multiple sclerosis patients were profiled using high-throughput TCR beta sequencing. The multiple sclerosis controls were treatment-naive patients whose relapsing-remitting disease, either stable or active, fulfilled the revised McDonald criteria. Bulk CD8+ and CD4+ T cells were purified magnetically by negative isolation, whereas CD8+ TEMRA cells were enriched by FACS. Blood was collected in EDTA tubes and processed within 24 hours, with PBMCs isolated through density gradient centrifugation. PBMCs intended for TCR sequencing were frozen in liquid nitrogen and were later thawed in a 37 degrees C water bath. A purity of at least 90% was achieved for sorted or isolated CD4+, CD8+ and CD8+ TEMRA cells.

After removal of 2 bases from V and 0 bases from J, the junction retains 6 bases not matched to a gene. From its cysteine to its phenylalanine, the CDR3 spans 17 amino acids. Here the CDR3 DNA is all that survives: 51 bases in frame from base 1. The germline V gene gives CDR1 as MNHEY and CDR2 as SVGAGI. The data derive from a study of CD8 T cells in Susac syndrome (dated by TCRdb to the late 2010s). Context from the whole study: Repertoire sequencing was used to test whether CD8+ T cell activation and differentiation in Susac syndrome was antigen driven. What the authors observed across the whole study: The study acknowledged that relatively few individuals were included in the TCR sequencing and HLA analysis.

RNA was extracted using the RNeasy kit, and roughly 0.45 to 1 microgram was reverse transcribed with random hexamers. The immunoSEQ multiplex PCR assay, covering 54 Vbeta and 13 Jbeta segments, was used to amplify TCR beta CDR3 regions. Bias from PCR amplification was corrected by using a synthetic template baseline for primer optimization and for computational correction. Per the authors' processing: Reads were annotated to V, D and J genes according to IMGT and were analyzed with immunoSEQ Analyzer, with only productive sequences retained. Clonality was calculated as one minus the Shannon entropy normalized by log2 of the number of productive unique sequences. For each patient and control, public and private clones were evaluated among the 100 most prevalent clones. Susac-specific clones were defined as absent from healthy and MS cohorts, over a thousand published viral clones and other ImmuneACCESS disease sequences. The public reads were reanalyzed by TCRdb: fastp trimming at Q25, MiXCR alignment, in-frame beta chains only. Under each unique CDR3 protein, matching rows form one entry showing the most common genes and DNA. The V and J calls reflect TCRdb's pipeline rather than the authors' work. This sample has approximately 140,000 distinct CDR3 sequences in its table, and 95% of those were observed once. The ten largest make up approximately 0.11% of the sample.

The receptor comes from a human donor with multiple sclerosis. The sequencing sample was made of CD4+ T cells from PBMCs. This chain is built from TRBV6-5 and TRBJ2-1; the central 8 bases match TRBD2. CDR3 reads: CASSYRTSRSSYNEQFF. The nucleotide sequence reads TGTGCCAGCAGTTACCGGACTAGCCGAAGCTCCTACAATGAGCAGTTCTTC.